This T cell receptor (beta chain) was recovered during a study of T cell repertoires in cytomegalovirus infection. The wider study: Newly reported HLA-C-restricted and thoroughly characterized HLA-B-restricted CMV epitopes were employed.

This clonotype was found a few times. Its specificity is not known. In TCRdb, the reads were re-called with MiXCR into one record per CDR3 protein. Counted here are 750,000 to 900,000 distinct CDR3 sequences, almost 30% occurring once; the ten biggest clones make up roughly 13%. The CDR3 runs to 15 residues. Trimming shortened V by 3 bases and J by 7 bases, and 16 bases separated the two germline ends. The specimen comprised cultured CD8+ T cells from PBMCs, sampled from culture after CMV antigen stimulation. The source of this sequence is a human donor in good health (CMV status not recorded). Some clones in this sample may be carry-over from other donors' samples. The rearrangement joins TRBV12-3 or TRBV12-4 to TRBJ2-1, with D perhaps matching TRBD2 (6 bases). The CDR3 reads CASSFGGFISNEQFF. The CDR3 DNA sequence: TGTGCCAGCAGTTTTGGGGGGTTTATAAGTAATGAGCAGTTCTTC.